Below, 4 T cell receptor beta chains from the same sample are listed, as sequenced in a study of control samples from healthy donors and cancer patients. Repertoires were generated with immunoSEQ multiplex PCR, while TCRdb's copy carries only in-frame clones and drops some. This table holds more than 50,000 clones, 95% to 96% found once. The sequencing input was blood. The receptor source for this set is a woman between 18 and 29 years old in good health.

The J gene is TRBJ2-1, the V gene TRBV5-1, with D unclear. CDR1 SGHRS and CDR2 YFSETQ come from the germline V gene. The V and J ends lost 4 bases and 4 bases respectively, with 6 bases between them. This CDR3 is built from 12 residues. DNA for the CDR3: TGCGCCAGCAGCGCCCATTACAATGAGCAGTTCTTC. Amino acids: CASSAHYNEQFF.

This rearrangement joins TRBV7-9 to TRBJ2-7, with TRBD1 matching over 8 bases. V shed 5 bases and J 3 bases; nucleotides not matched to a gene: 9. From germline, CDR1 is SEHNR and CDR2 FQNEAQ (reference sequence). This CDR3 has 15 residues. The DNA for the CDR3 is TGTGCCAGCAGCCTAGGACAGGGAAGAGGCTACGAGCAGTACTTC. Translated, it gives CASSLGQGRGYEQYF.

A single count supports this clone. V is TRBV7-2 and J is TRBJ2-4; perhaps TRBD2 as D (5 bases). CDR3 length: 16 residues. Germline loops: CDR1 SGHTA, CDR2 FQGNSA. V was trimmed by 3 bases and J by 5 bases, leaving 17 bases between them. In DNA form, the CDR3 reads TGTGCCAGCAGCTTCTTATCCGGGATCGGGGAAAACATTCAGTACTTC. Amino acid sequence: CASSFLSGIGENIQYF.

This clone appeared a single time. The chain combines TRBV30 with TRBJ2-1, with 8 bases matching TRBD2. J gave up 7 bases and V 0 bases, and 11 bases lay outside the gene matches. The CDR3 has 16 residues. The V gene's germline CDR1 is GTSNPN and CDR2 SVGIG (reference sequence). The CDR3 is CAWSVSRTSLMNEQFF. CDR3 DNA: TGTGCCTGGAGTGTATCCAGGACTAGCCTGATGAATGAGCAGTTCTTC.